This TCR beta chain emerged from a study of T cell repertoires in cytomegalovirus infection. Study-wide background: Researchers turned to recently identified HLA-C-restricted CMV epitopes as well as well-studied HLA-B-restricted ones.

One entry per CDR3 protein results from TCRdb running MiXCR on the reads. The repertoire holds about 890,000 distinct CDR3 sequences, with more than 25% as singletons. Findings of the study overall: HLA-C-restricted CMV-specific TCR beta clonotypes prevailed in the ex vivo response.

This clonotype has at least ten counts. The antigen is unknown. Trimming took off 3 bases at V and 6 bases at J, with 22 bases between the two ends. This CDR3 has 17 amino acids. Germline CDR1 and CDR2: SGHVS and FNYEAQ. This clonotype originated in a human donor in good health (CMV status not recorded). Some clones in this sample may be carry-over from other donors' samples. The sequences come from cultured CD8+ T cells from PBMCs, collected from culture after CMV antigen stimulation. The rearrangement links TRBV7-6 to TRBJ2-3; TRBD1 might be the D (6 bases). The CDR3 spells CASSFITGSGQMDTQYF. CDR3 sequence (DNA): TGTGCCAGCAGCTTTATAACAGGAAGTGGACAGATGGATACGCAGTATTTT.